The 2 T cell receptor beta chains in this list originate from one sample, sequenced in a study of beta chain features in type 1 diabetes. Study results and limitations: Significant though moderate, a shortening of TCRB CDR3s appeared in all four CD4+ subsets of Type 1 diabetes patients.

All of the isolated RNA was reverse transcribed, so expressed TCRB transcripts were sequenced. The assay was immunoSEQ multiplex PCR, and TCRdb's table has in-frame clones only and misses some. The sample records about 160,000 clones, 7% to 9% being singletons. Antigen specificity for these receptors is unknown. The sample comprised central memory CD4+ T cells from blood. These receptors were collected from a man aged 18 to 35 with type 1 diabetes.

This clone was counted between two and nine times. The chain uses TRBV14 and TRBJ2-1; D perhaps matches TRBD1 (6 bases). This CDR3 contains 16 residues. The germline V gene encodes CDR1 SGHDN and CDR2 FVKESK. V was trimmed by 2 bases and J by 7 bases, leaving 18 bases between them. The CDR3 loop reads CASSQFVVAQGNEQFF. CDR3 in DNA: TGTGCCAGCAGCCAATTTGTGGTAGCGCAGGGGAATGAGCAGTTCTTC.

The CDR3 nucleotides are TGTGCCAGCAGCCGCACAGGGTTTGGGGCCAACGTCCTGACTTTC. As protein: CASSRTGFGANVLTF. This chain connects TRBV5-8 to TRBJ2-6; D is perhaps TRBD1 (6 bases). Trimming removed 4 bases at V and 3 bases at J, with 11 bases between. Germline lookup yields CDR1 SGHTS and CDR2 YDEGEE. The CDR3 has 15 residues.